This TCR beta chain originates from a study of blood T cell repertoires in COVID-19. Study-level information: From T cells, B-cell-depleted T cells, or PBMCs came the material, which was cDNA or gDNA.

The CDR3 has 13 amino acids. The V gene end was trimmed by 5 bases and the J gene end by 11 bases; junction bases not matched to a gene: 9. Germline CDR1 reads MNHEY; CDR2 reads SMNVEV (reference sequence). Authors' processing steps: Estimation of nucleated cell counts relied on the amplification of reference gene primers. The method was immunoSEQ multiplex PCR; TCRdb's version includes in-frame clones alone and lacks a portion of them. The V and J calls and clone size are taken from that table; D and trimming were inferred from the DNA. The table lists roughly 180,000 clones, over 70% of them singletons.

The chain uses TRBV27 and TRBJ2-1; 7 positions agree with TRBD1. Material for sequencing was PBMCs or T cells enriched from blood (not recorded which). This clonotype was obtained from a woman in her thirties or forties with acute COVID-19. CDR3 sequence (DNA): TGTGCCAGCAGTCTCGAACCGACAGGGAAGCAGTTCTTC. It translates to CASSLEPTGKQFF.